This T cell receptor (beta chain) derives from a study of T-cell reconstitution after alpha-beta-depleted transplantation in children. Unique molecular identifiers tagged the TCRbeta library. TCRdb re-analysed the PCR reads in MiXCR, keeping a single row per CDR3 protein. The sample has hundreds of thousands of distinct CDR3 sequences, around 9.9% seen once. This CDR3 spans 15 amino acids. With 0 bases removed from V and 12 bases from J, the gap between germline ends came to 19 bases. CDR1 and CDR2 (germline): SGHNT, YYREEE (reference sequence). The chain combines TRBV5-4 with TRBJ2-1; a possible D gene is TRBD2 (5 bases). The sequencing used PBMCs, collected before TCRalphabeta/CD19-depleted stem cell transplant. The receptor comes from a child under two years old with acute myeloid leukemia, due to receive a stem cell transplant. The CDR3, as DNA: TGTGCCAGCAGCTTGGGGAACCCTCACTTGGAGGCGCAGTTCTTC. Its translation: CASSLGNPHLEAQFF.